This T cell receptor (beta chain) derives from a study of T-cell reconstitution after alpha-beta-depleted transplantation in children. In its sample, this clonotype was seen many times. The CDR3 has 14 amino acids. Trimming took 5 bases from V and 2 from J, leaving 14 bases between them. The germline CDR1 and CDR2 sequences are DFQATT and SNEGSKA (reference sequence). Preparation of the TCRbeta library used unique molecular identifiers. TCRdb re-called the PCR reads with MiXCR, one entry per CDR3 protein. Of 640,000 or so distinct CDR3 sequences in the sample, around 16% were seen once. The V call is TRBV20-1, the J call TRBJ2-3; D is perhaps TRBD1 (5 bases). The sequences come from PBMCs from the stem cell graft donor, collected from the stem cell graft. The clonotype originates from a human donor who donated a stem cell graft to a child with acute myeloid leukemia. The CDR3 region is CSALGDSPTDTQYF. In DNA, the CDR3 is TGCAGTGCTCTAGGGGATAGCCCCACAGATACGCAGTATTTT.